These T cell receptor beta chains were read from a single sample in a study of T cells in Graves' hyperthyroidism and ophthalmopathy. TCRdb fed the multiplex PCR reads into MiXCR, producing one record per CDR3 protein. The sample shows 300,000 to 350,000 distinct CDR3 sequences, roughly 17% of them seen only once. Specimen: blood. Receptor source: a man aged 25-45 years with Graves' hyperthyroidism. The CDR3 runs from the conserved cysteine through the conserved F or W. The D gene is left open where the match is weak. The size of a clone is reported for some rows only, either as once, few or many, or as a class for expanded clones.

size	V	length	J	D	CDR3	DNA
many	TRBV12-3/TRBV12-4	15	TRBJ1-1	.	CASSLASLRNTEAFF	TGTGCCAGCAGTTTAGCGTCTTTGAGGAACACTGAAGCTTTCTTT
few	TRBV30	14	TRBJ2-2	TRBD2	CAWRGAGTVGELFF	TGTGCCTGGAGGGGAGCGGGAACGGTCGGGGAGCTGTTTTTT
few	TRBV29-1	13	TRBJ2-1	.	CSVGRQTGGEQFF	TGCAGCGTTGGTAGGCAGACCGGGGGTGAGCAGTTCTTC
many	TRBV10-1	15	TRBJ2-1	TRBD2	CASSEREFPRDEQFF	TGCGCCAGCAGCGAGCGGGAGTTTCCGCGGGATGAGCAGTTCTTC
many	TRBV3-1	14	TRBJ1-2	TRBD1	CASSLRTGAYGYTF	TGTGCCAGCAGCCTCCGGACAGGGGCGTATGGCTACACCTTC
many	TRBV27	15	TRBJ1-3	.	CASSYDGSSGNTIYF	TGTGCCAGCAGTTACGACGGATCTTCTGGAAACACCATATATTTT
few	TRBV7-8	16	TRBJ2-7	.	CASSLALGMETYEQYF	TGTGCCAGCAGCTTAGCGCTGGGTATGGAGACCTACGAGCAGTACTTC
few	TRBV9	14	TRBJ1-1	.	CASSLSADNTEAFF	TGTGCCAGCAGCTTATCGGCTGATAACACTGAAGCTTTCTTT
many	TRBV12-3/TRBV12-4	14	TRBJ2-7	TRBD2	CASSFGGSTYEQYF	TGTGCCAGCAGTTTCGGCGGGAGCACTTACGAGCAGTACTTC
many	TRBV24-1	15	TRBJ2-1	.	CATSGGQGRNNEQFF	TGTGCCACCAGTGGGGGGCAGGGGCGTAACAATGAGCAGTTCTTC
.	TRBV11-2	14	TRBJ1-3	TRBD1	CASSLTGVGNTIYF	TGTGCCAGCAGCCTGACAGGGGTTGGAAACACCATATATTTT
.	TRBV7-9	16	TRBJ2-5	.	CASSLEGHRNGETQYF	TGTGCCAGCAGCTTGGAGGGACACCGAAACGGAGAGACCCAGTACTTC
many	TRBV18	13	TRBJ2-3	.	CASSPRTADTQYF	TGTGCCAGCTCACCACGGACTGCAGATACGCAGTATTTT
few	TRBV12-3/TRBV12-4	13	TRBJ1-2	TRBD1	CASTPTGGHGYTF	TGTGCCAGCACCCCGACAGGGGGCCATGGCTACACCTTC
.	TRBV20-1	15	TRBJ2-6	.	CSARVQGSGANVLTF	TGCAGTGCTAGAGTACAGGGATCCGGGGCCAACGTCCTGACTTTC
many	TRBV20-1	13	TRBJ2-2	.	CSALPMGGGELFF	TGCAGTGCTCTCCCCATGGGGGGCGGGGAGCTGTTTTTT
many	TRBV27	16	TRBJ1-1	.	CASSLMAGQLNTEAFF	TGTGCCAGCAGTTTAATGGCGGGGCAGTTGAACACTGAAGCTTTCTTT
many	TRBV7-9	13	TRBJ1-1	.	CASSVTDNTEAFF	TGTGCCAGCAGCGTGACAGATAACACTGAAGCTTTCTTT
.	TRBV5-6	15	TRBJ2-7	TRBD1	CASSPGPTGPYEQYF	TGTGCCAGCAGCCCGGGGCCGACAGGGCCCTACGAGCAGTACTTC
many	TRBV11-2	16	TRBJ2-7	.	CASSLERQTTSYEQYF	TGTGCCAGCAGCTTAGAAAGGCAGACCACCTCCTACGAGCAGTACTTC
.	TRBV5-1	13	TRBJ1-4	.	CASRLGLNEKLFF	TGCGCCAGCAGACTGGGGCTTAATGAAAAACTGTTTTTT
few	TRBV5-1	15	TRBJ2-5	.	CASSRPGQIRETQYF	TGCGCCAGCAGCCGACCGGGGCAGATTCGGGAGACCCAGTACTTC
few	TRBV7-9	15	TRBJ2-1	.	CASRGRGGSYNEQFF	TGTGCCAGCAGGGGTAGAGGAGGGTCCTACAATGAGCAGTTCTTC
.	TRBV5-1	14	TRBJ2-5	TRBD2	CASSRPGGPGTQYF	TGCGCCAGCAGCCGCCCGGGGGGGCCAGGGACCCAGTACTTC
many	TRBV20-1	13	TRBJ2-7	TRBD1	CSAQDRGLNEQYF	TGCAGTGCTCAGGACAGGGGGCTGAACGAGCAGTACTTC
.	TRBV18	14	TRBJ2-1	.	CASSESGPNNEQFF	TGTGCCAGCTCCGAATCGGGACCGAACAATGAGCAGTTCTTC
many	TRBV13	17	TRBJ2-1	TRBD2	CASSLTIAGGPSDEQFF	TGTGCCAGCAGCTTAACGATAGCGGGAGGGCCAAGCGATGAGCAGTTCTTC
.	TRBV5-4	15	TRBJ2-4	TRBD2	CASSARGGAKNIQYF	TGTGCCAGCAGCGCCCGGGGGGGGGCCAAAAACATTCAGTACTTC
.	TRBV20-1	13	TRBJ2-7	.	CSATTGTPYEQYF	TGCAGTGCTACGACAGGGACTCCCTACGAGCAGTACTTC
few	TRBV7-9	13	TRBJ2-7	TRBD2	CASSPSGPWEQYF	TGTGCCAGCAGCCCTAGCGGCCCCTGGGAGCAGTACTTC
many	TRBV5-1	12	TRBJ2-1	.	CASSSQRNEQFF	TGCGCCAGCAGCTCTCAGCGTAATGAGCAGTTCTTC
few	TRBV9	14	TRBJ1-6	TRBD1	CASSGGQVNSPLHF	TGTGCCAGCAGCGGGGGACAGGTTAATTCACCCCTCCACTTT
many	TRBV12-3/TRBV12-4	16	TRBJ2-2	TRBD1	CASSLYGTANTGELFF	TGTGCCAGCAGTTTATATGGGACAGCGAACACCGGGGAGCTGTTTTTT
few	TRBV3-1	13	TRBJ1-4	.	CASSLVRRGKLFF	TGTGCCAGCAGCCTCGTCCGAAGAGGAAAACTGTTTTTT
many	TRBV6-6	13	TRBJ2-3	.	CASSYSGADTQYF	TGTGCCAGCAGTTACTCGGGCGCAGATACGCAGTATTTT
many	TRBV28	12	TRBJ2-7	.	CASSAHLFEQYF	TGTGCCAGCAGTGCCCATTTGTTTGAGCAGTACTTC
many	TRBV5-5	14	TRBJ1-5	TRBD1	CASSLADRGQPQHF	TGTGCCAGCAGCTTGGCCGACAGGGGACAGCCCCAGCATTTT
many	TRBV7-9	15	TRBJ2-3	TRBD1	CASSLGQGHADTQYF	TGTGCCAGCAGCTTAGGACAGGGGCACGCAGATACGCAGTATTTT
.	TRBV7-9	14	TRBJ1-4	TRBD1	CASSSTGEDEKLFF	TGTGCCAGCAGCTCGACAGGGGAAGATGAAAAACTGTTTTTT
.	TRBV11-3	16	TRBJ2-3	TRBD2	CASSLGSGGHTDTQYF	TGTGCCAGCAGCTTAGGTAGCGGGGGACACACAGATACGCAGTATTTT
many	TRBV2	14	TRBJ1-5	TRBD1	CASSYRQGNQPQHF	TGTGCCAGCAGTTACAGACAGGGGAATCAGCCCCAGCATTTT
few	TRBV5-1	14	TRBJ2-2	.	CASSLGQYTGELFF	TGCGCCAGCAGCTTGGGACAGTACACCGGGGAGCTGTTTTTT
many	TRBV7-2	14	TRBJ2-1	TRBD2	CASSLWTSHNEQFF	TGTGCCAGCAGCTTATGGACTAGCCACAATGAGCAGTTCTTC
.	TRBV20-1	15	TRBJ2-5	.	CSARDFPGAGETQYF	TGCAGTGCTAGAGATTTCCCCGGGGCGGGAGAGACCCAGTACTTC
.	TRBV13	15	TRBJ2-2	.	CASSPLVENTGERFF	TGTGCCAGCAGCCCGCTGGTAGAGAACACCGGGGAGCGGTTTTTT
.	TRBV2	14	TRBJ1-2	.	CASSEQQTNYGYTF	TGTGCCAGCAGTGAACAACAGACTAACTATGGCTACACCTTC
many	TRBV7-2	17	TRBJ2-1	TRBD2	CASSLIAGEGSYNEQFF	TGTGCCAGCAGCTTAATAGCGGGAGAGGGGTCCTACAATGAGCAGTTCTTC
few	TRBV30	16	TRBJ1-3	.	CAWSAADPRVGNTIYF	TGTGCCTGGAGTGCAGCGGACCCCCGGGTCGGAAACACCATATATTTT
.	TRBV7-9	11	TRBJ1-1	.	CASSLGDEAFF	TGTGCCAGCAGCTTAGGTGATGAAGCTTTCTTT
many	TRBV29-1	13	TRBJ1-1	.	CSVAVGLNTEAFF	TGCAGCGTTGCAGTAGGGCTGAACACTGAAGCTTTCTTT
many	TRBV10-2	15	TRBJ2-3	TRBD2	CASSTWTSPKDTQYF	TGCGCCAGCTCGACGTGGACTAGCCCAAAAGATACGCAGTATTTT
many	TRBV29-1	11	TRBJ1-1	.	CSVRSNTEAFF	TGCAGCGTTAGGTCGAACACTGAAGCTTTCTTT
many	TRBV18	13	TRBJ2-5	.	CASSNGQKETQYF	TGTGCCAGCTCAAACGGACAGAAAGAGACCCAGTACTTC
.	TRBV5-8	14	TRBJ2-7	.	CASSLGRVSYEQYF	TGTGCCAGCAGCTTGGGTAGGGTATCCTACGAGCAGTACTTC